The text below deals with one TCR beta chain. Trimming removed 2 bases at V and 1 base at J, with 6 bases between. Germline V gene sequence: CDR1 LNHNV, CDR2 YYDKDF (reference sequence). The CDR3 sequence is 13 residues long. These data are taken from a study of blood T cell repertoires in COVID-19. At the level of the study: Samples taken during acute and convalescent COVID-19 were collected in the United States, Italy and Spain. T cells, B-cell-depleted T cells, or PBMCs supplied cDNA or gDNA.

Original processing methods: From reference gene primer amplification, estimates of nucleated cell counts were derived. Only in-frame clones appear in the TCRdb table, and some are missing; sequencing was by immunoSEQ multiplex PCR. V and J calls and clone size are copied from that table; D and trimming were computed from the DNA. The table lists some 30,000 clones, around 90% of them singletons. The clonotype originates from a man between 60 and 75 years old with active COVID-19. Sequencing used peripheral blood. V usage is TRBV15 and J usage is TRBJ2-7, with TRBD1 as a possible D gene (5 bases). The CDR3 DNA follows: TGTGCCACCAGCAGACAGGGATCCTACGAGCAGTACTTC. Its translation is CATSRQGSYEQYF.